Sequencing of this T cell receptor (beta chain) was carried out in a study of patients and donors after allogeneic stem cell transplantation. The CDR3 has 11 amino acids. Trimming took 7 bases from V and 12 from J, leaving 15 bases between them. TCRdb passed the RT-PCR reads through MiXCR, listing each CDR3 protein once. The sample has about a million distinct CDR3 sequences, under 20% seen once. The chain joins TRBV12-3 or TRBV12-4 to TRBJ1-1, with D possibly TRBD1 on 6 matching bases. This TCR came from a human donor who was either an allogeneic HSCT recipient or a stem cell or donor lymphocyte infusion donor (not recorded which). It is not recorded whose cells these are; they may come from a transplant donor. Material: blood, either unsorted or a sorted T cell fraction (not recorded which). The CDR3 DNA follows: TGTGCCAGCAACTTAGGGGGGGGACCTTTCTTT. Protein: CASNLGGGPFF.